This TCR beta chain emerged from a study of beta chain features in type 1 diabetes. Study at large: All samples yielded 100 million to 140 million examined sorted cells.

As for this clone: The antigen is not known.

General study findings and limits: Compared to healthy donors, patients appeared to have naive, central memory and Treg TCRB repertoires that were more alike.

Sequenced material consisted of expressed TCRB transcripts (all of the isolated RNA was reverse transcribed). Libraries were prepared by immunoSEQ multiplex PCR; TCRdb keeps only in-frame clonotypes and omits some of them. The table records about 350,000 clones, 15% to 20% of them present only once. The germline CDR1 and CDR2 sequences are GTSNPN and SVGIG (reference sequence). The CDR3 has 15 residues. V lost 0 bases, J lost 1 base, and 9 bases lay in between. The purity of all sorted populations exceeded 98%. The J gene is TRBJ2-2, the V gene TRBV30; the D gene is possibly TRBD1 (5 bases). Sample: naive CD4+ T cells from blood. The clonotype comes from a woman younger than 30 in good health. In DNA, the CDR3 is TGTGCCTGGAGTGTTTTGGGGCGGAACACCGGGGAGCTGTTTTTT. Its protein product is CAWSVLGRNTGELFF.